Below, one T cell receptor beta chain is given with its context. Its antigen is undetermined. Germline is not matched at one junction end, which may reflect a read error. The data are from a study of T cells in localized non-small cell lung cancer. This table comes from immunoSEQ multiplex PCR, and its TCRdb copy is limited to in-frame clones, with some not included. The table lists about 5,100 clones, 40% to 55% of them singletons. Germline V gives CDR1 GTSNPN, CDR2 SVGIG (reference sequence). CDR3 length: 13 amino acids. Study outcomes and limitations: Those with higher blood T cell density had longer overall survival.

The chain combines TRBV30 with TRBJ1-4; D gene uncertain. The TCR was taken from a man aged 40 to 70 with stage I lung adenocarcinoma. The sequences come from lung tumor tissue, collected before any cancer treatment. The CDR3 bases are TGTGCCTGGATGGTACTGTCTAATGAAAAATTGTTTTTT. It specifies CAWMVLSNEKLFF.